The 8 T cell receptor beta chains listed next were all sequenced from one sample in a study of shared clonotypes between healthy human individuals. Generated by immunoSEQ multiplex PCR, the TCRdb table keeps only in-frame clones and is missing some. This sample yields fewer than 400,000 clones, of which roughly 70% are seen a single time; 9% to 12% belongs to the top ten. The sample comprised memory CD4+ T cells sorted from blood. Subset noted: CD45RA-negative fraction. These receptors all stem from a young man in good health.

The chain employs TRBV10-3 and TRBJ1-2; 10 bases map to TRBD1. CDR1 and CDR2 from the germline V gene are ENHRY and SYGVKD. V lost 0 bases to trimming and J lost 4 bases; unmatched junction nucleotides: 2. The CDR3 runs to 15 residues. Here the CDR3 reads CAISESRDRGYGYTF. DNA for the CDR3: TGTGCCATCAGTGAGTCGCGGGACAGGGGCTATGGCTACACCTTC.

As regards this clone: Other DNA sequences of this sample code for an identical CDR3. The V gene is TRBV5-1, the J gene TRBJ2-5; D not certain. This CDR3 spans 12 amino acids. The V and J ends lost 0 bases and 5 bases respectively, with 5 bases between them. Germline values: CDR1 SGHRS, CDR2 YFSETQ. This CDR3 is CASSLAGETQYF. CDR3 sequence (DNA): TGCGCCAGCAGCTTGGCCGGGGAGACCCAGTACTTC.

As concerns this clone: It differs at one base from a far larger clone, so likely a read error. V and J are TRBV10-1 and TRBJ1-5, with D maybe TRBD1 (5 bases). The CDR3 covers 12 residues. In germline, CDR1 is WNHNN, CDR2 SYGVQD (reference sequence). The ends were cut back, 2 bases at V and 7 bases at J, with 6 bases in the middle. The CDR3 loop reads CASSEGGQPQHF. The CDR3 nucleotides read TGCGCCAGCAGTGAGGGGGGACAGCCCCAGCATTTT.

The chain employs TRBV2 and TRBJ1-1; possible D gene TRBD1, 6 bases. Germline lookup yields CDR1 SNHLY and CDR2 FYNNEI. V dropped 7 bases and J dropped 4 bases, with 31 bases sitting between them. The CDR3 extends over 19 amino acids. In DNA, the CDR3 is TGTGCCAGCACCAAAGGGGGTAGGGGGGCAAGGAAAGAGAGCACTGAAGCTTTCTTT. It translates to CASTKGGRGARKESTEAFF.

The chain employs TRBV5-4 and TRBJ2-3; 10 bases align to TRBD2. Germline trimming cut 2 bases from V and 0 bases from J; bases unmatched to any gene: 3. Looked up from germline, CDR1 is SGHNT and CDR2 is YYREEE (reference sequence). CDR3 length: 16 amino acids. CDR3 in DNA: TGTGCCAGCAGCTTTTCTAGCGGGGGTAGCACAGATACGCAGTATTTT. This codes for CASSFSSGGSTDTQYF. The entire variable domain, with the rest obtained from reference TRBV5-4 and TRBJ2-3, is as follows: ETGVTQSPTHLIKTRGQQVTLRCSSQSGHNTVSWYQQALGQGPQFIFQYYREEENGRGNFPPRFSGLQFPNYSSELNVNALELDDSALYLCASSFSSGGSTDTQYFGPGTRLTVL.

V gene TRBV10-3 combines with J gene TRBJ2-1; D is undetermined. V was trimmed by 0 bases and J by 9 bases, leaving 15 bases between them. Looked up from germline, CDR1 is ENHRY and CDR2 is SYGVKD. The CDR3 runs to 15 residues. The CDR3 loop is CAISESQGLLTEQFF. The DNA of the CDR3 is TGTGCCATCAGTGAGTCGCAAGGGCTTCTGACTGAGCAGTTCTTC.

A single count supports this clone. CDR3 in amino acids: CASSFLGQDYGYTF. The DNA for the CDR3 is TGTGCCAGCAGTTTCCTCGGACAGGATTATGGCTACACCTTC. The chain employs TRBV28 and TRBJ1-2; TRBD1 matches 7 bases. Germline loops: CDR1 MDHEN, CDR2 SYDVKM. The CDR3 spans 14 residues. V lost 3 bases, J lost 5 bases, and 6 bases stayed unmatched.

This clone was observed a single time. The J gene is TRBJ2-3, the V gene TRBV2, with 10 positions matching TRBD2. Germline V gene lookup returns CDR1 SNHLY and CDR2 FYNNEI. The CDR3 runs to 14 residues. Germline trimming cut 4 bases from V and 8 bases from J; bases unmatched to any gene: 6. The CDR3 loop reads CASSATSGTGTQYF. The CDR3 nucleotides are TGTGCCAGCAGTGCTACTAGCGGGACTGGTACGCAGTATTTT.